What follows are 26 T cell receptor beta chains derived from one specimen sequenced in a study of shared clonotypes between healthy human individuals. Profiled with immunoSEQ multiplex PCR; TCRdb holds only in-frame clones, not every one. The sample gives about 330,000 clones, under 80% of which show up once; approximately 10% is in the top ten. Sequencing was done on a sample of memory CD4+ T cells sorted from blood. Noted subset: CD45RA-negative fraction. The source of these receptors is a young man in good health.

V and J are TRBV15 and TRBJ1-2; D uncertain. Per germline, CDR1 LNHNV and CDR2 YYDKDF (reference sequence). Trimming removed 3 bases at V and 5 bases at J, with 16 bases between. The CDR3 totals 15 residues. The CDR3 is CATSRARTQPYGYTF. For the CDR3, the DNA is TGTGCCACCAGCAGGGCCAGGACCCAGCCATATGGCTACACCTTC.

The DNA for the CDR3 is TGTGCCAGCTCACCACCTAGGGCCGGGGAGCTGTTTTTT. Its translation is CASSPPRAGELFF. The gene calls are TRBV18 and TRBJ2-2, with unresolved D. The CDR3 sequence is 13 residues long. The germline gives CDR1 KGHSH, CDR2 LQKENI. V lost 0 bases, J lost 6 bases, and 5 bases lay in between.

This clone was recorded at least ten times. The CDR3 loop reads CASRLTGTSSGYTF. In DNA, the CDR3 is TGTGCCAGCAGGTTGACAGGGACCTCTTCTGGCTACACCTTC. The chain couples TRBV11-2 to TRBJ1-2; TRBD1 aligns across 7 bases. V was clipped by 6 bases and J by 7 bases; unmatched bases: 11. The CDR3 consists of 14 residues. Germline V gene data show CDR1 as SGHAT and CDR2 as FQNNGV.

The genes are TRBV27 and TRBJ2-1; 12 positions agree with TRBD2. Losses at the gene ends were 7 bases for V and 9 bases for J; bases not matched to a gene: 13. Germline-derived CDR1 and CDR2 are MNHEY and SMNVEV (reference sequence). The CDR3 is 16 amino acids. The CDR3 bases are TGTGCCAGCATGGGGCTAGCGGGAGGGCGGCTCGGTGAGCAGTTCTTC. Encoded protein: CASMGLAGGRLGEQFF.

This chain links TRBV5-1 with TRBJ2-3, with TRBD1 as a possible D gene (6 bases). CDR1 and CDR2 from the germline V gene are SGHRS and YFSETQ. This CDR3 spans 14 amino acids. V lost 4 bases and J lost 1, with 10 bases in between. CDR3 protein: CASSGAGGTDTQYF. The DNA for the CDR3 is TGCGCCAGCAGCGGGGCAGGGGGCACAGATACGCAGTATTTT. Variable domain in full (rest from reference TRBV5-1 and TRBJ2-3): KAGVTQTPRYLIKTRGQQVTLSCSPISGHRSVSWYQQTPGQGLQFLFEYFSETQRNKGNFPGRFSGRQFSNSRSEMNVSTLELGDSALYLCASSGAGGTDTQYFGPGTRLTVL.

The chain uses TRBV19 and TRBJ2-7; a weak D match, TRBD1 (6 bases). Germline loops: CDR1 LNHDA, CDR2 SQIVND (reference sequence). V was shortened by 0 bases and J by 0 bases, with 12 bases between the two germline ends. The CDR3 runs 16 residues. CDR3 in DNA: TGTGCCAGTAGTATAGAGCAACTGGGGGCCTCCTACGAGCAGTACTTC. It encodes CASSIEQLGASYEQYF.

The chain has TRBV5-5 and TRBJ2-5; D possibly corresponds to TRBD1 (5 bases). The CDR3 runs to 16 residues. Germline loops: CDR1 SGHKS, CDR2 YYEKEE (reference sequence). Trimming took 1 base from V and 5 from J, leaving 18 bases between them. As DNA, the CDR3 is TGTGCCAGCAGCTTGTTCCCAGGGCTGGGGTCGGAGACCCAGTACTTC. It is translated as CASSLFPGLGSETQYF.

The rearrangement joins TRBV7-9 to TRBJ2-3; 7 bases align to TRBD2. The trim removed 3 bases at V and 0 bases at J, leaving 3 bases unmatched. There are 15 residues in the CDR3. Germline loops: CDR1 SEHNR, CDR2 FQNEAQ (reference sequence). The DNA for the CDR3 is TGTGCCAGCAGCTTGAGCGGGACTAGCACAGATACGCAGTATTTT. It encodes CASSLSGTSTDTQYF.

The CDR3 here is CAWGNMGAETQYF. CDR3 DNA sequence: TGTGCCTGGGGGAACATGGGAGCGGAGACCCAGTACTTC. The genes are TRBV30 and TRBJ2-5, with D tentatively TRBD2 (5 bases). Trimming took 5 bases from V and 5 from J, leaving 15 bases between them. The CDR3 has 13 residues. The germline CDR1 and CDR2 sequences are GTSNPN and SVGIG (reference sequence).

This clone was counted a single time. The chain is built from TRBV10-3 and TRBJ2-3, with a possible D match to TRBD1 (5 bases). The germline CDR1 and CDR2 sequences are ENHRY and SYGVKD. The CDR3 totals 14 residues. The germline V and J ends were trimmed by 6 bases and 0 bases, with 10 bases remaining between them. This CDR3 is CAISEDRSTDTQYF. The CDR3 DNA sequence: TGTGCCATCAGCGAAGACAGAAGCACAGATACGCAGTATTTT.

The chain carries TRBV10-2 and TRBJ2-7; D is uncertain. Germline CDR1 is WSHSY and CDR2 is SAAADI. Trimming removed 5 bases from V and 3 bases from J, with 5 bases in between. This CDR3 contains 11 residues. The CDR3 coding sequence is TGCGCCAGCAGTCAATTCTACGAGCAGTACTTC. Translated: CASSQFYEQYF.

The gene calls are TRBV7-3 and TRBJ2-1; 8 bases line up with TRBD2. Germline V gives CDR1 SGHTA, CDR2 FQGTGA. Germline trimming cut 5 bases from V and 7 bases from J; bases unmatched to any gene: 10. The length of the CDR3 is 15 residues. The chain's CDR3 is CASSLSGIGGNEQFF. The CDR3 bases are TGTGCCAGCAGCCTTAGCGGGATTGGCGGAAATGAGCAGTTCTTC. The full variable domain, completed using reference TRBV7-3 and TRBJ2-1, is GAGVSQTPSNKVTEKGKYVELRCDPISGHTALYWYRQSLGQGPEFLIYFQGTGAADDSGLPNDRFFAVRPEGSVSTLKIQRTERGDSAVYLCASSLSGIGGNEQFFGPGTRLTVL.

This clone occurred a few times. V gene TRBV9 combines with J gene TRBJ2-7; TRBD1 aligns across 9 bases. J was trimmed by 4 bases and V by 4 bases; bases with no gene match: 6. The V gene's germline CDR1 is SGDLS and CDR2 YYNGEE. The CDR3 extends over 14 amino acids. The CDR3, as DNA: TGTGCCAGCAGCACCTCGGACAGGGGTTACGAGCAGTACTTC. Amino acid sequence: CASSTSDRGYEQYF.

This rearrangement joins TRBV19 to TRBJ2-7; 7 nucleotides align to TRBD1. The germline gives CDR1 LNHDA, CDR2 SQIVND (reference sequence). V shed 3 bases, J shed 0 bases, and the junction held 5 bases outside the gene matches. This CDR3 has 15 amino acids. CDR3 protein: CASSITGDLSYEQYF. The CDR3 region has the DNA TGTGCCAGTAGTATCACAGGGGATCTCTCCTACGAGCAGTACTTC.

The rearrangement links TRBV5-6 to TRBJ2-7, with 9 bases aligning to TRBD1. Germline CDR1 reads SGHDT; CDR2 reads YYEEEE. V dropped 4 bases and J dropped 5; count of bases not matched to a gene: 10. The CDR3 runs to 15 residues. The CDR3 DNA follows: TGTGCCAGCAGCAGATCCTGGGACAGGGAGAACGAGCAGTACTTC. Translation: CASSRSWDRENEQYF.

CDR3 DNA sequence: TGCGCCAGCGGCGCCGAGTCGGACTCCTACGAGCAGTACTTC. It is translated as CASGAESDSYEQYF. The V call is TRBV5-1, the J call TRBJ2-7; no clear D gene. There are 14 residues in the CDR3. Trimming removed 7 bases at V and 0 bases at J, with 14 bases between. Germline V gene sequence: CDR1 SGHRS, CDR2 YFSETQ.

This sequence joins TRBV7-2 and TRBJ2-7; D is ambiguous. V was cut by 1 base and J by 0 bases, with 4 bases left in between. The CDR3 has 13 amino acids. Looked up from germline, CDR1 is SGHTA and CDR2 is FQGNSA. The CDR3 protein is CASSLDSSYEQYF. The CDR3 DNA is TGTGCCAGCAGCTTAGACAGCTCCTACGAGCAGTACTTC. The full variable domain, its missing parts supplied by reference TRBV7-2 and TRBJ2-7, is GAGVSQSPSNKVTEKGKDVELRCDPISGHTALYWYRQSLGQGLEFLIYFQGNSAPDKSGLPSDRFSAERTGGSVSTLTIQRTQQEDSAVYLCASSLDSSYEQYFGPGTRLTVT.

Concerning this clone itself: A single base separates this from a much larger clone, so it may be a read error. At the DNA level, this CDR3 is encoded by other sequences in the same sample as well. V is TRBV11-1 and J is TRBJ2-7; 8 bases are a match to TRBD2. V was clipped by 5 bases and J by 0 bases; unmatched bases: 9. Germline CDR1 SGHAT, CDR2 FQDESV (reference sequence). The CDR3 covers 16 residues. The chain's CDR3 is CASSNTSGLVSYEQYF. Written as DNA, the CDR3 is TGTGCCAGCAGCAACACTTCGGGACTAGTCTCCTACGAGCAGTACTTC.

The genes are TRBV7-9 and TRBJ1-1, with no clear D. V lost 1 base to trimming and J lost 1 base, with 4 bases between them. Germline V gives CDR1 SEHNR, CDR2 FQNEAQ (reference sequence). This CDR3 is 13 amino acids long. CDR3 bases: TGTGCCAGCAGCTTAGTGGAGAACACTGAAGCTTTCTTT. It translates to CASSLVENTEAFF. Supplemented by reference TRBV7-9 and TRBJ1-1, the full variable domain reads DTGVSQNPRHKITKRGQNVTFRCDPISEHNRLYWYRQTLGQGPEFLTYFQNEAQLEKSRLLSDRFSAERPKGSFSTLEIQRTEQGDSAMYLCASSLVENTEAFFGQGTRLTVV.

This rearrangement joins TRBV7-8 to TRBJ1-1; D is unclear. Germline assignment: CDR1 SGHVS and CDR2 FQNEAQ. This CDR3 region has 14 residues. V was clipped by 4 bases and J by 2 bases, with 11 bases between them. CDR3 in amino acids: CASSSPSVNTEAFF. CDR3 nucleotide sequence: TGTGCCAGCAGCTCCCCCAGTGTTAACACTGAAGCTTTCTTT.

This clone was seen more than once but under ten times. The V and J genes are TRBV15 and TRBJ2-5, with 7 bases that match TRBD1. The V segment lost 2 bases and the J segment 2 bases; nucleotides outside the gene matches: 11. The germline gives CDR1 LNHNV, CDR2 YYDKDF (reference sequence). The CDR3 is 17 residues long. CDR3 in amino acids: CATSRSTGVWEQETQYF. The CDR3 DNA follows: TGTGCCACCAGCAGAAGTACAGGGGTCTGGGAACAAGAGACCCAGTACTTC. Supplemented by reference TRBV15 and TRBJ2-5, the full variable domain reads DAMVIQNPRYQVTQFGKPVTLSCSQTLNHNVMYWYQQKSSQAPKLLFHYYDKDFNNEADTPDNFQSRRPNTSFCFLDIRSPGLGDTAMYLCATSRSTGVWEQETQYFGPGTRLLVL.

The chain has TRBV2 and TRBJ2-2; the D gene is possibly TRBD1 (5 bases). Looked up from germline, CDR1 is SNHLY and CDR2 is FYNNEI. The length of the CDR3 is 14 residues. Trimming stripped 3 bases from V and 6 bases from J, with 11 bases between. CDR3 sequence (DNA): TGTGCCAGCAGTGAGGTCCTAGGGGCCGGGGAGCTGTTTTTT. It codes for CASSEVLGAGELFF.

The V and J genes are TRBV29-1 and TRBJ2-7; D remains ambiguous. This CDR3 has 14 residues. Trimming shortened V by 3 bases and J by 6 bases, and 18 bases separated the two germline ends. Germline values: CDR1 SQVTM, CDR2 ANQGSEA. The CDR3 here is CSVESSQVPLEQYF. The CDR3 DNA reads as TGCAGCGTTGAGTCTAGTCAAGTCCCTCTCGAGCAGTACTTC.

This sequence joins TRBV6-6 and TRBJ2-1; D is perhaps TRBD2 (6 bases). Germline V lookup: CDR1 MNHNY, CDR2 SVGAGI (reference sequence). The CDR3 contains 14 residues. The V end lost 2 bases, the J end lost 9 bases, and 14 bases lay between the germline ends. This CDR3 is CASSYSPGVGEQFF. The DNA of the CDR3 is TGTGCCAGCAGTTACAGCCCGGGGGTGGGTGAGCAGTTCTTC.

The CDR3 DNA is TGTGCCATCAGTGCTACAGAGAACACTGAAGCTTTCTTT. Translated: CAISATENTEAFF. This rearrangement joins TRBV10-3 to TRBJ1-1; D not certain. CDR1 and CDR2 (germline): ENHRY, SYGVKD. V gave up 4 bases and J gave up 1 base, with 7 bases separating them. The CDR3 has 13 amino acids.

The chain is built from TRBV6-1 and TRBJ2-1, with 13 bases identical to TRBD2. V lost 4 bases and J lost 3; bases outside the gene matches: 6. The germline CDR1 and CDR2 sequences are MNHNS and SASEGT. CDR3 size: 17 residues. Here the CDR3 DNA reads TGTGCCAGCAGTGCACAACGGACTAGCGGGAGCTACAATGAGCAGTTCTTC. As protein: CASSAQRTSGSYNEQFF.